These 20 T cell receptor beta chains came from one sample sequenced in a study of cytomegalovirus exposure and HLA in healthy donors. PCR involved 60 Vbeta and 13 Jbeta primers. Some clones are missing from TCRdb's copy, which holds only in-frame ones; the method was immunoSEQ multiplex PCR. The top ten clones hold approximately 14% of a sample with nearly 110,000 clones, 74% of them seen once. Sequenced: PBMCs. The receptors originated from a woman between 40 and 55 years old in good health and CMV-seropositive.

The chain has TRBV2 and TRBJ2-7; 7 bases are a match to TRBD1. The ends lost 6 bases at V and 3 bases at J; junction bases unmatched: 5. In germline, CDR1 is SNHLY, CDR2 FYNNEI. The CDR3 totals 13 residues. The CDR3 sequence: CASRANRGYEQYF. In DNA, the CDR3 is TGTGCCAGCAGAGCCAACAGGGGCTACGAGCAGTACTTC.

V is TRBV9 and J is TRBJ1-4, with D tentatively TRBD1 (5 bases). With 4 bases removed from V and 0 bases from J, the gap between germline ends came to 10 bases. This CDR3 has 15 residues. The V gene's germline CDR1 is SGDLS and CDR2 YYNGEE. CDR3 bases: TGTGCCAGCAGCTCACCCAGGGCAACTAATGAAAAACTGTTTTTT. It codes for CASSSPRATNEKLFF.

This chain connects TRBV2 to TRBJ1-5; 7 positions agree with TRBD1. V trimming: 8 bases; J trimming: 3 bases; junction bases outside the gene matches: 4. This CDR3 spans 13 amino acids. Germline CDR1 SNHLY, CDR2 FYNNEI. This CDR3 reads CASRGQANQPQHF. The CDR3 bases are TGTGCCAGCCGCGGACAGGCCAATCAGCCCCAGCATTTT.

This rearrangement joins TRBV28 to TRBJ2-7; D unclear. V lost 10 bases and J 5 bases, leaving 15 bases between the germline ends. The CDR3 spans 12 residues. CDR1 is MDHEN and CDR2 is SYDVKM in the germline V gene. Here the CDR3 DNA reads TGTGCCACACAAAACGTTCAGGACGAGCAGTACTTC. Protein: CATQNVQDEQYF.

V is TRBV30 and J is TRBJ1-3; no clear D gene. The CDR3 runs to 12 residues. CDR1 and CDR2 (germline): GTSNPN, SVGIG (reference sequence). V shed 4 bases and J shed 3 bases, with 7 bases lying between them. The CDR3 DNA reads TGTGCCTGGACAACTGGTGGAAACACCATATATTTT. Translated, it gives CAWTTGGNTIYF.

The J gene is TRBJ2-1, the V gene TRBV5-6; maybe TRBD1 (5 bases). The CDR3 loop spans 13 amino acids. The V end was cut by 0 bases, the J end by 5 bases, with 6 bases between. The germline V gene encodes CDR1 SGHDT and CDR2 YYEEEE. CDR3 DNA: TGTGCCAGCAGCTTGGCAGGGCACAATGAGCAGTTCTTC. Protein sequence: CASSLAGHNEQFF.

The table lists this clone with a few counts. The chain carries TRBV7-2 and TRBJ1-3; D not certain. With 5 bases removed from V and 3 bases from J, the gap between germline ends came to 17 bases. This CDR3 is built from 16 residues. The germline CDR1 and CDR2 sequences are SGHTA and FQGNSA. CDR3 DNA: TGTGCCAGCAGCCCCGGATTCAGGCTTGGTGGAAACACCATATATTTT. Translation: CASSPGFRLGGNTIYF.

The rearrangement joins TRBV29-1 to TRBJ1-2; D gene unclear. In germline, CDR1 is SQVTM, CDR2 ANQGSEA. This CDR3 is 11 amino acids long. V lost 3 bases and J 6 bases, leaving 8 bases between the germline ends. CDR3 amino acids: CSVERVNGYTF. For the CDR3, the DNA is TGCAGCGTTGAGAGGGTTAATGGCTACACCTTC.

The chain has TRBV7-2 and TRBJ2-5, with 10 bases that match TRBD1. With V trimmed by 3 bases and J by 4 bases, 8 bases remained unmatched. CDR3 length: 16 amino acids. The V gene's germline CDR1 is SGHTA and CDR2 FQGNSA. CDR3 coding DNA: TGTGCCAGCAGCTTGGACAGGGGGATGAGGGGAGAGACCCAGTACTTC. It is translated as CASSLDRGMRGETQYF.

The chain combines TRBV30 with TRBJ1-2; 7 bases match TRBD1. This CDR3 region has 15 residues. The germline V gene has CDR1 GTSNPN and CDR2 SVGIG (reference sequence). With V trimmed by 1 base and J by 2 bases, 7 bases remained unmatched. The CDR3 DNA reads as TGTGCCTGGAGTGATACAGGGGTTTCGAACTATGGCTACACCTTC. Amino acids: CAWSDTGVSNYGYTF.

The rearrangement uses TRBV10-2 and TRBJ1-6, with D possibly being TRBD1 (5 bases). V was pared by 2 bases and J by 7 bases, with 9 bases between. CDR1 and CDR2 from the germline V gene are WSHSY and SAAADI. The CDR3 extends over 14 amino acids. The CDR3 nucleotides read TGCGCCAGCAGTGAGGACGGACAAAATTCACCCCTCCACTTT. Translating it yields CASSEDGQNSPLHF.

DNA of the CDR3: TGCGCCAGCAGCCAAGGGAGTAGCGGGGGTAGGGCAGATACGCAGTATTTT. Translating gives CASSQGSSGGRADTQYF. The chain combines TRBV4-1 with TRBJ2-3, with 9 positions matching TRBD2. Germline lookup yields CDR1 MGHRA and CDR2 YSYEKL. The CDR3 consists of 17 residues. With V trimmed by 1 base and J by 4 bases, 9 bases remained unmatched.

Note on this clone: This sample also contains other DNA sequences that code for the same CDR3. J is TRBJ1-1 and V is TRBV15; no clear D. The length of the CDR3 is 13 residues. CDR1 and CDR2 (germline): LNHNV, YYDKDF (reference sequence). Trimming cost V 0 bases and J 1 base, with 3 bases left between them. The DNA for the CDR3 is TGTGCCACCAGCAGAGATAGGAACACTGAAGCTTTCTTT. The encoded protein is CATSRDRNTEAFF.

The chain has TRBV30 and TRBJ2-5, with TRBD1 identical over 7 bases. The last part of the DNA fits TRBJ2-7 better; the J call may be wrong. The germline V gene encodes CDR1 GTSNPN and CDR2 SVGIG (reference sequence). The CDR3 is 14 amino acids. CDR3: CAWSRGTEKYEQYF. The CDR3 DNA is TGTGCCTGGAGTCGAGGGACAGAAAAGTACGAGCAGTACTTC.

This chain joins TRBV6-6 and TRBJ1-1; 10 bases map to TRBD1. J lost 10 bases, V lost 5 bases, and 4 bases had no gene match. This CDR3 spans 12 amino acids. Germline CDR1 and CDR2: MNHNY and SVGAGI (reference sequence). The CDR3 region is CASSLRDRGAFF. CDR3 coding DNA: TGTGCCAGCAGTCTACGGGACAGGGGAGCTTTCTTT.

This chain links TRBV2 with TRBJ1-2, with TRBD1 matching over 7 bases. Per the germline V gene, CDR1 is SNHLY and CDR2 is FYNNEI. This CDR3 is built from 13 residues. After removal of 5 bases from V and 3 bases from J, the junction contained 3 bases not matched to a gene. The CDR3 spells CASSPQGDYGYTF. The CDR3 bases are TGTGCCAGCAGTCCTCAGGGGGACTATGGCTACACCTTC.

In this sample, this clone turned up once. The chain employs TRBV7-2 and TRBJ1-1; 7 nucleotides align to TRBD1. The CDR3 runs 15 residues. V gave up 0 bases and J gave up 5 bases; unmatched junction bases: 6. Germline V gene sequence: CDR1 SGHTA, CDR2 FQGNSA. CDR3 nucleotide sequence: TGTGCCAGCAGCTTAGCAAAGACAGGGTTTACTGAAGCTTTCTTT. It translates to CASSLAKTGFTEAFF.

Only a few counts were recorded for this clone. The chain has TRBV6-1 and TRBJ1-4; D possibly corresponds to TRBD1 (5 bases). The CDR3 has 14 amino acids. Germline V lookup: CDR1 MNHNS, CDR2 SASEGT. With 8 bases removed from V and 0 bases from J, the gap between germline ends came to 10 bases. The CDR3 bases are TGTGCCAGCCTCCTCAGGGCAACTAATGAAAAACTGTTTTTT. It is translated as CASLLRATNEKLFF.

This clone has a handful of counts. This chain links TRBV6-5 with TRBJ1-3; TRBD1 might be the D (5 bases). Trimming left V 6 bases short and J 2 bases short, with 11 bases between. The germline V gene encodes CDR1 MNHEY and CDR2 SVGAGI. This CDR3 is 14 amino acids long. Here the CDR3 reads CASSRTRTGNTIYF. CDR3 nucleotides: TGTGCCAGCAGCCGGACACGAACTGGAAACACCATATATTTT.

For the CDR3, the DNA is TGTGCCATCAGTGAGGGGCTTCAAGGACAGCCCCAGCATTTT. It encodes CAISEGLQGQPQHF. The V gene is TRBV10-3, the J gene TRBJ1-5; D is uncertain. Trimming removed 2 bases at V and 7 bases at J, with 12 bases between. This CDR3 contains 14 residues. Looked up from germline, CDR1 is ENHRY and CDR2 is SYGVKD.